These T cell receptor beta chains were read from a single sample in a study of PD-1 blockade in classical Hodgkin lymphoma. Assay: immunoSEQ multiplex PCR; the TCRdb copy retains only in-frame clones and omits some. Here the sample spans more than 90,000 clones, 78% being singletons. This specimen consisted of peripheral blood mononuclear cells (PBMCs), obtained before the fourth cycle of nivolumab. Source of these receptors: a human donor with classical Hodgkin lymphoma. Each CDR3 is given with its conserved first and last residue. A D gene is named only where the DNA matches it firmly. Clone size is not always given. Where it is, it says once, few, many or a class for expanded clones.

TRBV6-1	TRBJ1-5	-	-	CASSTAGGSNQPQHF	TGTGCCAGCAGTACTGCGGGGGGTAGCAATCAGCCCCAGCATTTT
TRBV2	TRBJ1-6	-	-	CASSEFQGGTLLHF	TGTGCCAGCAGTGAGTTCCAGGGCGGGACGCTCCTCCACTTT
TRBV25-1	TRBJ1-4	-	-	CASSDRTEKLFF	TGTGCCAGCAGTGACAGGACGGAAAAACTGTTTTTT
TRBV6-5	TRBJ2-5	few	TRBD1	CASRRGQGAETQYF	TGTGCCAGCAGACGAGGACAGGGTGCTGAGACCCAGTACTTC
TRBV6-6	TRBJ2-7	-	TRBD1	CASSRDRGIDEQYF	TGTGCCAGCAGCCGGGACAGGGGTATAGACGAGCAGTACTTC
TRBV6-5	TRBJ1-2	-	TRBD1	CASRQQGILNGYTF	TGTGCCAGCAGACAACAGGGGATACTAAATGGCTACACCTTC
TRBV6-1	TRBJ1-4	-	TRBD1	CASSTGTGSQKLFF	TGTGCCAGCAGCACCGGGACAGGGTCCCAAAAACTGTTTTTT
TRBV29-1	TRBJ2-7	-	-	CSALQPSYEQYF	TGCAGCGCACTCCAGCCCTCCTACGAGCAGTACTTC
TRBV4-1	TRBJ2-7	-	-	CASSQESVRSYEQYF	TGCGCCAGCAGCCAAGAGTCGGTCAGATCCTACGAGCAGTACTTC
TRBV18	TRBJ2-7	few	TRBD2	CASSQSWSGSSYEQYF	TGTGCCAGCTCCCAATCTTGGAGCGGGAGCTCCTACGAGCAGTACTTC
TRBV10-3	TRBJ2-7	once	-	CAITDPEGAYEQYF	TGTGCCATCACAGATCCTGAAGGAGCCTACGAGCAGTACTTC
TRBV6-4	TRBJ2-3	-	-	CASSAGVRTDTQYF	TGTGCCAGCAGTGCGGGAGTCCGCACAGATACGCAGTATTTT
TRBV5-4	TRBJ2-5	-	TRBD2	CASSSSGGTEETQYF	TGTGCCAGCAGCTCCTCCGGGGGGACTGAAGAGACCCAGTACTTC
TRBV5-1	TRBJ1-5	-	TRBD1	CASSLCGVPDRAVYQPQHF	TGCGCCAGCAGCTTGTGTGGAGTGCCGGACAGGGCCGTGTATCAGCCCCAGCATTTT
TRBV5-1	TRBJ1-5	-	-	CASSPGDGATQPQHF	TGCGCCAGCAGCCCCGGTGATGGGGCTACTCAGCCCCAGCATTTT
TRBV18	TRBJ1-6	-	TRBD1	CASSPAGQQGGGSYNSPLHF	TGTGCCAGCTCACCAGCGGGACAGCAAGGAGGAGGGTCCTATAATTCACCCCTCCACTTT
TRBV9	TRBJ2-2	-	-	CASNLGRDTGELFF	TGTGCCAGCAACCTCGGAAGGGACACCGGGGAGCTGTTTTTT
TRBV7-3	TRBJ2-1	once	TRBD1	CASSLDRGWADEQFF	TGTGCCAGCAGCTTAGACAGGGGATGGGCCGATGAGCAGTTCTTC
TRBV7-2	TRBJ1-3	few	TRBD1	CASSPGQGASGNTIYF	TGTGCCAGCAGCCCGGGACAGGGGGCATCTGGAAACACCATATATTTT
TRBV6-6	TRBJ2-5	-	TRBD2	CASRTSGRQETQYF	TGTGCCAGCAGGACTAGCGGACGCCAAGAGACCCAGTACTTC
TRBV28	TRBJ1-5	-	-	CASSLGGVERQPQHF	TGTGCCAGCAGTTTAGGAGGGGTAGAAAGGCAGCCCCAGCATTTT
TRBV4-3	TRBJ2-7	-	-	CASSQGEGSYEQYF	TGCGCCAGCAGCCAAGGTGAGGGTTCCTACGAGCAGTACTTC
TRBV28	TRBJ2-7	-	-	CASSLSRLRGGSMSNEQYF	TGTGCCAGCAGTTTATCCCGTCTCAGGGGGGGCTCGATGAGTAACGAGCAGTACTTC
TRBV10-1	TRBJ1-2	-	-	CASITGFNYGYTF	TGCGCCAGCATCACAGGGTTTAACTATGGCTACACCTTC
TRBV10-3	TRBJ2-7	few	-	CAISEFGGAIYEQYF	TGTGCCATCAGTGAGTTTGGGGGTGCGATCTACGAGCAGTACTTC
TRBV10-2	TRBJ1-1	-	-	CASSLGRETEAFF	TGCGCCAGCAGTTTAGGCAGGGAGACTGAAGCTTTCTTT
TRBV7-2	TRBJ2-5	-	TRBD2	CASSLGVTSAETQYF	TGTGCCAGCAGCTTAGGGGTGACTAGCGCAGAGACCCAGTACTTC
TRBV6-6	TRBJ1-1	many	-	CASSFLDTGSTEAFF	TGTGCCAGCAGTTTTCTCGATACAGGGAGCACTGAAGCTTTCTTT
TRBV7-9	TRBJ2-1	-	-	CASSLVGQTPYNEQFF	TGTGCCAGCAGCTTAGTTGGACAGACCCCCTACAATGAGCAGTTCTTC
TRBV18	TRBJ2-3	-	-	CASSFLARGQYF	TGTGCCAGCTCCTTCTTGGCCCGGGGGCAGTATTTT
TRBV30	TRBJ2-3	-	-	CAWSLAVGSTDTQYF	TGTGCCTGGAGTTTAGCGGTTGGTAGCACAGATACGCAGTATTTT
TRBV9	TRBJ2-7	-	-	CASSVGQGPYEQYF	TGTGCCAGCAGCGTAGGGCAGGGTCCCTACGAGCAGTACTTC
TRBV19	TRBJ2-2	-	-	CASSIDLRNTGELFF	TGTGCCAGTAGTATAGATCTAAGGAACACCGGGGAGCTGTTTTTT
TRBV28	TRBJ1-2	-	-	CASSLKGNGYTF	TGTGCCAGCAGTTTAAAAGGGAATGGCTACACCTTC
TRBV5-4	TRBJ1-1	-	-	CASSLGGLQTEAFF	TGTGCCAGCAGCTTGGGGGGGCTACAGACTGAAGCTTTCTTT
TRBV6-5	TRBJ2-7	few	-	CASSNRREQYF	TGTGCCAGCAGTAACCGGCGCGAGCAGTACTTC
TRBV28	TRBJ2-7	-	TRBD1	CASSPGTGGLSYEQYF	TGTGCCAGCAGCCCCGGGACAGGGGGACTCTCCTACGAGCAGTACTTC
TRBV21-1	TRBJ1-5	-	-	CASSTNPGPHNQPQHF	TGTGCCAGCAGCACAAACCCTGGACCGCACAATCAGCCCCAGCATTTT
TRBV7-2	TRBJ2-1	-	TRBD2	CASSPQRDGYNEQFF	TGTGCCAGCAGCCCCCAGCGGGATGGCTACAATGAGCAGTTCTTC
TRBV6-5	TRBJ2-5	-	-	CASSYSSSTAETQYF	TGTGCCAGCAGTTACTCGAGTTCTACCGCTGAGACCCAGTACTTC
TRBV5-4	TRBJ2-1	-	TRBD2	CASSATSGGSNEQFF	TGTGCCAGCAGCGCCACTAGCGGGGGGTCCAATGAGCAGTTCTTC
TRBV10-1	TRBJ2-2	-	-	CASMQNRGIRTGELFF	TGCGCCAGCATGCAGAATCGAGGGATTAGGACCGGGGAGCTGTTTTTT
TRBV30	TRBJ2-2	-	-	CAWRAIPGTLNTGELFF	TGTGCCTGGAGAGCTATCCCCGGGACTCTGAACACCGGGGAGCTGTTTTTT
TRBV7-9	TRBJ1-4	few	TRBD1	CASSPGTAHNEKLFF	TGTGCCAGCAGCCCGGGGACAGCGCATAATGAAAAACTGTTTTTT
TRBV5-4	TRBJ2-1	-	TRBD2	CASSFQLAGGDEQFF	TGTGCCAGCAGCTTCCAACTAGCGGGAGGGGATGAGCAGTTCTTC
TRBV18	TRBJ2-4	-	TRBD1	CASSPSTGEPSLAKNIQYF	TGTGCCAGCTCACCATCGACAGGGGAGCCTTCTTTAGCCAAAAACATTCAGTACTTC
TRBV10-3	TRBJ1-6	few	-	CAIRGSYNSPLHF	TGTGCCATCAGAGGATCCTATAATTCACCCCTCCACTTT
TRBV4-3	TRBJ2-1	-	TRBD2	CASSRLAGLSSYNEQFF	TGCGCCAGCAGCCGGTTAGCGGGATTGAGTTCCTACAATGAGCAGTTCTTC
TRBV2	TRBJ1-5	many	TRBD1	CASSEGGQGVGQPQHF	TGTGCCAGCAGTGAGGGGGGACAGGGGGTCGGTCAGCCCCAGCATTTT
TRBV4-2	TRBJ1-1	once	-	CASSQDRGLDTEAFF	TGTGCCAGCAGCCAAGATCGGGGGCTCGACACTGAAGCTTTCTTT
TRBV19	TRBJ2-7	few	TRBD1	CASSIRAGGYEQYF	TGTGCCAGTAGTATTAGGGCAGGGGGCTACGAGCAGTACTTC
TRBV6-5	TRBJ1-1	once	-	CASSYGGGNTEAFF	TGTGCCAGCAGTTATGGGGGCGGGAACACTGAAGCTTTCTTT
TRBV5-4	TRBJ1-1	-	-	CASSLSPRYGALEAFF	TGTGCCAGCAGCTTAAGTCCTCGGTACGGGGCCCTTGAAGCTTTCTTT
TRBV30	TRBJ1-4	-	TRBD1	CAWSVTTGGEKLFF	TGTGCCTGGAGCGTCACGACAGGGGGTGAAAAACTGTTTTTT
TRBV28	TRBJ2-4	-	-	CASAPGSNIQYF	TGTGCCAGCGCCCCGGGGTCAAACATTCAGTACTTC